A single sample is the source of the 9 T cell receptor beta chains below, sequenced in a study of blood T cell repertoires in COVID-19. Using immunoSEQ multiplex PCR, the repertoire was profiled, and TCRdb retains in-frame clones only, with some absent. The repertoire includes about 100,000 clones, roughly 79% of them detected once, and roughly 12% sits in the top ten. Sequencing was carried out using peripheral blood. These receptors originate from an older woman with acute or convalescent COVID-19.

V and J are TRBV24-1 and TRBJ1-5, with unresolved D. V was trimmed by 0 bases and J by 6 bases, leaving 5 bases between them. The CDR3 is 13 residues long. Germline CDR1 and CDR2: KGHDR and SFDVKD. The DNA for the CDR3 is TGTGCCACCAGTGATTTGTTCGGTCAGCCCCAGCATTTT. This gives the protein CATSDLFGQPQHF.

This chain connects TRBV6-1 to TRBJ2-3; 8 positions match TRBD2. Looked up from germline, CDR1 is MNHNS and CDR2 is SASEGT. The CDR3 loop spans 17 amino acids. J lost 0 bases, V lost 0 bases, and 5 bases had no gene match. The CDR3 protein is CASSEALASGSTDTQYF. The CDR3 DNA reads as TGTGCCAGCAGTGAAGCTCTTGCTAGCGGGAGCACAGATACGCAGTATTTT.

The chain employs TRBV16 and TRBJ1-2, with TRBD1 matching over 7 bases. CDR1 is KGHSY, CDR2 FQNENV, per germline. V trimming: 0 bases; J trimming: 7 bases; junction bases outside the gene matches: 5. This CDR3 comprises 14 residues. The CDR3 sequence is CASSQSGGAPGYTF. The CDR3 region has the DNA TGTGCCAGCAGCCAATCAGGGGGCGCCCCTGGCTACACCTTC.

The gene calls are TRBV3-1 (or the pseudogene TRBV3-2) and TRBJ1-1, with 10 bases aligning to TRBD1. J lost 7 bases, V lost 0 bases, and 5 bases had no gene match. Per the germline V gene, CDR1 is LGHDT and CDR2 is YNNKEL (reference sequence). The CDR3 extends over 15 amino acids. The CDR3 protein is CASSQDTRTGGEAFF. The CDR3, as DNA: TGTGCCAGCAGCCAAGATACGAGGACAGGGGGTGAAGCTTTCTTT.

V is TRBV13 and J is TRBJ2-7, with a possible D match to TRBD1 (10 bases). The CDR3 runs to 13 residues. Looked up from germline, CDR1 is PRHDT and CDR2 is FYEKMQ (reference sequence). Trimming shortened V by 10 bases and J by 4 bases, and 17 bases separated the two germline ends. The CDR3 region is CATSGTGEYEQYF. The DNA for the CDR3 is TGTGCCACTAGCGGGACAGGGGAGTACGAGCAGTACTTC.

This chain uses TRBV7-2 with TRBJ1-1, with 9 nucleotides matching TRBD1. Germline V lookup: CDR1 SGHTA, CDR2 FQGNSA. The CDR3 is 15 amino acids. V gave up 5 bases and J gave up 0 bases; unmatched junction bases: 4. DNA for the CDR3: TGTGCCAGCAGCGGACAGGGGACCATGAACACTGAAGCTTTCTTT. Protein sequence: CASSGQGTMNTEAFF.

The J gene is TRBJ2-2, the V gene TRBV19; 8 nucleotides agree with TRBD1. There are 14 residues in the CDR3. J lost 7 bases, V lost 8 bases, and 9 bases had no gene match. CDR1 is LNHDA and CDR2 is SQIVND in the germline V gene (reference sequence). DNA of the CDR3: TGTGCCAGTCGTTTCCAGGGGGCAGACGGGGAGCTGTTTTTT. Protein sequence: CASRFQGADGELFF.

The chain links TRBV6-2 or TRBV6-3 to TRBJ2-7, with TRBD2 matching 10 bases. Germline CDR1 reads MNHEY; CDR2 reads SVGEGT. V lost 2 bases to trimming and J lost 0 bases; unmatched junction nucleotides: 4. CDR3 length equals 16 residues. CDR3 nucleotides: TGTGCCAGCAGTTACGGACTAGCGGACTTCTCCTACGAGCAGTACTTC. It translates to CASSYGLADFSYEQYF.

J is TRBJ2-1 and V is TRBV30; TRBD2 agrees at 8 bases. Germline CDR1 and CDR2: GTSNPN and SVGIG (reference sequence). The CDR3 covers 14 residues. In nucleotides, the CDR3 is TGTGCGTATCGGGGGGGGAGCTCCTACAATGAGCAGTTCTTC. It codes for CAYRGGSSYNEQFF.